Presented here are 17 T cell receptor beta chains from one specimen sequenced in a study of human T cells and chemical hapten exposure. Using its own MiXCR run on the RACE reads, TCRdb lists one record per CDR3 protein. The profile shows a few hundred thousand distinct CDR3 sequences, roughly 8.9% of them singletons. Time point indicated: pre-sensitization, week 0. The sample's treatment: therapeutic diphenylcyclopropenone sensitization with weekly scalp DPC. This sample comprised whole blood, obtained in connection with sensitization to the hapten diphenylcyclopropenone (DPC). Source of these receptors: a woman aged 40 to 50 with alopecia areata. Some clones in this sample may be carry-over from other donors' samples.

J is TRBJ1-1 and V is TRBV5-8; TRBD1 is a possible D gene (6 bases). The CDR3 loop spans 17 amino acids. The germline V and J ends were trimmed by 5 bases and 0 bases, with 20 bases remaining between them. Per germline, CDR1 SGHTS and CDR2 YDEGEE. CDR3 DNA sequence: TGTGCCAGCAGGCGCCGGGGGGCCTCCGTATTGAACACTGAAGCTTTCTTT. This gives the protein CASRRRGASVLNTEAFF.

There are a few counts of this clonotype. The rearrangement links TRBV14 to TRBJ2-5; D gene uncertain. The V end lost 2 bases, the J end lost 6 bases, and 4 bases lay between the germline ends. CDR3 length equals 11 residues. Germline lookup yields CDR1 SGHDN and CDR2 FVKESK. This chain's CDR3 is CASSQYKTQYF. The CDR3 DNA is TGTGCCAGCAGCCAATATAAGACCCAGTACTTC.

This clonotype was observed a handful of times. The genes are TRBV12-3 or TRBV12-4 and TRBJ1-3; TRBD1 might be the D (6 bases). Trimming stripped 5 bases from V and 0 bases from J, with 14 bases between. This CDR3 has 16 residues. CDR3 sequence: CASSPQGFSSGNTIYF. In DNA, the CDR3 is TGTGCCAGCAGTCCCCAGGGGTTCAGCTCTGGAAACACCATATATTTT.

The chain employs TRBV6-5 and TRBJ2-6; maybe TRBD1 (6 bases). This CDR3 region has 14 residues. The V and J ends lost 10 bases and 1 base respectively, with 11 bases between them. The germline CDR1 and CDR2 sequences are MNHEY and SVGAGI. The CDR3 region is CATNRGSGANVLTF. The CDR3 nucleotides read TGTGCCACCAATAGGGGGTCTGGGGCCAACGTCCTGACTTTC.

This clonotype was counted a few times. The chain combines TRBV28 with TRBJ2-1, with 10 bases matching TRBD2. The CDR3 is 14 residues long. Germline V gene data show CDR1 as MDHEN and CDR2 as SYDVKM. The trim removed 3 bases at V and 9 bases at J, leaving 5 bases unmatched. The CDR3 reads CASSLMLAGVEQFF. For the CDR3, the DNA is TGTGCCAGCAGTTTGATGCTAGCGGGAGTTGAGCAGTTCTTC.

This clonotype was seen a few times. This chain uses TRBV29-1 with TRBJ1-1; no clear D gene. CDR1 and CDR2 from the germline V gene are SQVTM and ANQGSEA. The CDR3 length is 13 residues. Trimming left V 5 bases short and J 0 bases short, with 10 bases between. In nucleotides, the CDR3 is TGCAGCGTTCGCCCCCTTTTGAACACTGAAGCTTTCTTT. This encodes CSVRPLLNTEAFF.

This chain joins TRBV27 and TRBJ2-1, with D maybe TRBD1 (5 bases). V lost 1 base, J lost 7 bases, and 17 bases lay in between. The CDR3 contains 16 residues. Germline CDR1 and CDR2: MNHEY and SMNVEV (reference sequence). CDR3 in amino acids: CASSLWGRRSGNEQFF. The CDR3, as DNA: TGTGCCAGCAGTTTATGGGGCAGGCGTTCAGGGAATGAGCAGTTCTTC.

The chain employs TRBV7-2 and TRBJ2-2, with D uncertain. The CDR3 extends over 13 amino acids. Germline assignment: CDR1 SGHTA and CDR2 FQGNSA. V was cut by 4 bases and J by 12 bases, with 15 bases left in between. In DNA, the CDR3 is TGTGCCAGCAGCTCTGGTCAGCCGACGAAGCTGTTTTTT. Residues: CASSSGQPTKLFF.

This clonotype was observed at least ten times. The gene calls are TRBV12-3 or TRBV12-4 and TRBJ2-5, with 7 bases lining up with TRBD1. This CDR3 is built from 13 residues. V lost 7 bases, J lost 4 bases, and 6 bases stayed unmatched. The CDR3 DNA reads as TGTGCCAGCAATCGGGACAGTGGAGAGACCCAGTACTTC. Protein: CASNRDSGETQYF.

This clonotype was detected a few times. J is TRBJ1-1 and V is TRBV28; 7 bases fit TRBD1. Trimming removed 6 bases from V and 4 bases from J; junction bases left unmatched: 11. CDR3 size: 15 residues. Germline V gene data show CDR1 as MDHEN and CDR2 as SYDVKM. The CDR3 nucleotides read TGTGCCAGCAGCCGTAGGGGGCTCGGTAGCACTGAAGCTTTCTTT. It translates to CASSRRGLGSTEAFF.

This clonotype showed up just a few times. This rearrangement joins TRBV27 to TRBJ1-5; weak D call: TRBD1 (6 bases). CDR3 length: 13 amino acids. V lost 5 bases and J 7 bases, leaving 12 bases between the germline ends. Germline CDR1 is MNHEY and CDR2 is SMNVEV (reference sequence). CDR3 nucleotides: TGTGCCAGCAGTAACTCAGGGGCACAGCCCCAGCATTTT. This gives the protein CASSNSGAQPQHF.

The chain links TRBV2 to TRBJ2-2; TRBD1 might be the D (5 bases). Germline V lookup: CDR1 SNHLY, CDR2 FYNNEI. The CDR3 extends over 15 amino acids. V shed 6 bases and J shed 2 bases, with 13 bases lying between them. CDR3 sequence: CASSARRANTGELFF. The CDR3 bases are TGTGCCAGCAGCGCCCGCAGGGCTAACACCGGGGAGCTGTTTTTT.

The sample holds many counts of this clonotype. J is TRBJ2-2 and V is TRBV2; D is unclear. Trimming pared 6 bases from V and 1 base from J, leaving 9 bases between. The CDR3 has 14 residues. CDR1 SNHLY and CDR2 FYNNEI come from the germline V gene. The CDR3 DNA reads TGTGCCAGCAGGCTACGACTGAACACCGGGGAGCTGTTTTTT. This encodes CASRLRLNTGELFF.

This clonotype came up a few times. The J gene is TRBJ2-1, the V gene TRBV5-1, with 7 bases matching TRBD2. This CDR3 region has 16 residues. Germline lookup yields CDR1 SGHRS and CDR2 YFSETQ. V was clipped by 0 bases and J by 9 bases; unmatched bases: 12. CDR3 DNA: TGCGCCAGCAGCTTGGAACGAGCGGGGCCCCTCGGTGAGCAGTTCTTC. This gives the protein CASSLERAGPLGEQFF.

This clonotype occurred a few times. CDR3 nucleotide sequence: TGTGCCAGCAGCCAAACAGGGAGCCGCACAGATACGCAGTATTTT. The encoded protein is CASSQTGSRTDTQYF. This chain joins TRBV5-4 and TRBJ2-3, with a tentative D call TRBD1 (6 bases). Trimming stripped 4 bases from V and 1 base from J, with 13 bases between. Germline V lookup: CDR1 SGHNT, CDR2 YYREEE (reference sequence). The CDR3 is 15 residues long. The complete variable domain, with remaining parts taken from reference TRBV5-4 and TRBJ2-3, reads ETGVTQSPTHLIKTRGQQVTLRCSSQSGHNTVSWYQQALGQGPQFIFQYYREEENGRGNFPPRFSGLQFPNYSSELNVNALELDDSALYLCASSQTGSRTDTQYFGPGTRLTVL.

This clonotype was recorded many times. In nucleotides, the CDR3 is TGTGCCAGCAGTTTAACTTATAGCGACGAGCAGTACTTC. It is translated as CASSLTYSDEQYF. The gene calls are TRBV12-3 or TRBV12-4 and TRBJ2-7; possible D gene TRBD2, 5 bases. Trimming cost V 2 bases and J 5 bases, with 10 bases left between them. The CDR3 is 13 residues long.

This CDR3 reads CASSVYDRAYTEAFF. CDR3 DNA sequence: TGTGCCAGCAGCGTATACGACAGGGCTTACACTGAAGCTTTCTTT. J is TRBJ1-1 and V is TRBV9; 7 bases fit TRBD1. CDR1 and CDR2 (germline): SGDLS, YYNGEE. The V segment lost 1 base and the J segment 3 bases; nucleotides outside the gene matches: 6. The CDR3 has 15 residues.